These T cell receptor beta chains were read from a single sample in a study of OX40 agonist ivuxolimab in advanced cancers. Only in-frame clones appear in the TCRdb table, and some are missing; sequencing was by immunoSEQ multiplex PCR. Altogether tens of thousands of clones are present, roughly nine tenths being singletons, with the ten largest covering just over 0.3%. The sample was CD4+ or CD8+ T cells sorted from blood, taken in a trial of the OX40 agonist ivuxolimab. These receptors came from an adult with an advanced solid tumor such as melanoma, head and neck, liver or kidney cancer. The CDR3 runs from the conserved cysteine through the conserved F or W.

CDR3	V	J
CASSLEGPDTGELFF	TRBV7-7	TRBJ2-2
CASSRDSGEQFF	TRBV18	TRBJ2-1
CASSVEANTEAFF	TRBV6-4	TRBJ1-1
CASSTLAGTDTQYF	TRBV2	TRBJ2-3
CASSVTGTDEAFF	TRBV5-1	TRBJ1-1
CASSVDGRDNEQFF	TRBV9	TRBJ2-1
CASSEYLAGANEQFF	TRBV25-1	TRBJ2-1
CASSLATGNTGELFF	TRBV5-1	TRBJ2-2
CATRRDGTGGGGQPQHF	TRBV15	TRBJ1-5
CASNPGLAVSYNEQFF	TRBV19	TRBJ2-1
CASTPRFGTGDYEQYF	TRBV6-4	TRBJ2-7
CASRNSGGPSTDTQYF	TRBV19	TRBJ2-3
CASSIRGGVGGYTF	TRBV19	TRBJ1-2
CASSIGVASGRSTGELFF	TRBV19	TRBJ2-2
CASSDAGGPAQETQYF	TRBV25-1	TRBJ2-5
CASSVTSGSYEQFF	TRBV19	TRBJ2-1
CASSPLAGVRYNEQFF	TRBV14	TRBJ2-1
CSAGTSAYNEQFF	TRBV29-1	TRBJ2-1
CASSNLLAGGPSYNEQFF	TRBV18	TRBJ2-1
CASSLVLGNEQFF	TRBV11-3	TRBJ2-1
CASSQAGRANTDTQYF	TRBV14	TRBJ2-3
CASRLTRTGGSNEQFF	TRBV27	TRBJ2-1
CASSLAGGNTEAFF	TRBV5-1	TRBJ1-1
CATSLQENNEQFF	TRBV15	TRBJ2-1
CASGRWLYEQYF	TRBV6-1	TRBJ2-7
CASSFRGAGMNTEAFF	TRBV5-8	TRBJ1-1
CASSFGGPSGANVLTF	TRBV7-2	TRBJ2-6
CASSLETVNTGELFF	TRBV6-1	TRBJ2-2
CASSSTTPTRAGFSQETQYF	TRBV28	TRBJ2-5
CASRLAGGQSSYEQYF	TRBV5-1	TRBJ2-7
CASSMRGPQGDTQYF	TRBV19	TRBJ2-3
CASRTGFNNQPQHF	TRBV5-5	TRBJ1-5
CASSLFRSGRNNEQFF	TRBV7-7	TRBJ2-1
CASSWLQAGMYNEQLF	TRBV5-1	TRBJ2-1
CASRGGTGMGRNTGELFF	TRBV2	TRBJ2-2
CASSISRQGAIGANVLTF	TRBV19	TRBJ2-6
CASSARGGAFSQETQYF	TRBV7-3	TRBJ2-5
CASSQRRSSPLHF	TRBV11-1	TRBJ1-6
CASSRGINEKLFF	TRBV4-1	TRBJ1-4
CSVMTQPRTEAFF	TRBV29-1	TRBJ1-1